This entry describes one T cell receptor (beta chain). The antigen is undetermined. Mismatch with germline at one junction end may stem from a read error. The sample comes from a study of response to subunit inactivated influenza vaccine. CDR1 is LGHNA, CDR2 YNFKEQ, per germline. CDR3 length: 15 amino acids. Study-level points and caveats: Authors proposed each seasonal influenza vaccination draws in few new T cells.

TCRdb redid the calling of the RT-PCR reads with MiXCR, one entry per CDR3 protein. The table lists around 520,000 distinct CDR3 sequences, around 11% of them singletons. The sequenced sample was PBMCs from blood, obtained on the day of vaccination. The chain has TRBV4-2 and TRBJ2-7, with a weak D call TRBD2 (5 bases). The source is a man aged 50-59 years who received an inactivated influenza vaccine. The CDR3 here is CASSQGAVSSYELYF. CDR3 bases: TGTGCCAGCAGCCAAGGAGCGGTGAGCTCCTACGAGCTGTACTTC.